One sample yielded the 18 T cell receptor beta chains listed below, sequenced in a study of radiotherapy plus CTLA-4 blockade in lung cancer. Data came from immunoSEQ multiplex PCR; TCRdb stores just in-frame clones and leaves some out. The data contain around 100,000 clones, under 85% of them singletons. This specimen consisted of peripheral blood, obtained from a patient treated with radiotherapy plus ipilimumab. Receptors originate from a human donor with non-small cell lung cancer who had a partial response to radiotherapy plus ipilimumab. Some clones in this sample may be carry-over from other donors' samples.

Written as DNA, the CDR3 is TGTGCCAGCAGCTTAAGGGACTATTACTACGAGCAGTACTTC. Translating gives CASSLRDYYYEQYF. The J gene is TRBJ2-5, the V gene TRBV7-2; TRBD2 agrees at 7 bases. The J call is uncertain, as TRBJ2-7 better fits the DNA end. This CDR3 is built from 14 residues. CDR1 and CDR2 (germline): SGHTA, FQGNSA.

This clone occurred a few times. CDR3: CASSSTGQGASPLHF. Here the CDR3 DNA reads TGCGCCAGCAGCTCGACGGGACAGGGTGCTTCACCCCTCCACTTT. The rearrangement links TRBV5-1 to TRBJ1-6; TRBD1 matches 9 bases. This CDR3 is built from 15 residues. Germline values: CDR1 SGHRS, CDR2 YFSETQ. V shed 3 bases, J shed 9 bases, and the junction held 7 bases outside the gene matches.

In its sample, this clone was seen a few times. V is TRBV5-5 and J is TRBJ1-5; D may be TRBD1 (5 bases). The germline V and J ends were trimmed by 2 bases and 0 bases, with 9 bases remaining between them. Germline V gene data show CDR1 as SGHKS and CDR2 as YYEKEE (reference sequence). CDR3 length equals 15 residues. CDR3 loop: CASSFGHHSNQPQHF. CDR3 bases: TGTGCCAGCAGCTTTGGACACCATAGCAATCAGCCCCAGCATTTT. Filled out from reference TRBV5-5 and TRBJ1-5, the complete variable domain reads DAGVTQSPTHLIKTRGQQVTLRCSPISGHKSVSWYQQVLGQGPQFIFQYYEKEERGRGNFPDRFSARQFPNYSSELNVNALLLGDSALYLCASSFGHHSNQPQHFGDGTRLSIL.

This clone was seen just once. J is TRBJ2-1 and V is TRBV5-1; 14 bases agree with TRBD2. CDR1 SGHRS and CDR2 YFSETQ come from the germline V gene. The ends lost 4 bases at V and 2 bases at J; junction bases unmatched: 14. The CDR3 extends over 20 amino acids. As DNA, the CDR3 is TGCGCCAGCAGCGGAAAAGAAGGACTAGCGGGAGGTATGACCTACAATGAGCAGTTCTTC. It yields the protein CASSGKEGLAGGMTYNEQFF. The full variable domain, in which reference TRBV5-1 and TRBJ2-1 provide the parts outside the CDR3, is KAGVTQTPRYLIKTRGQQVTLSCSPISGHRSVSWYQQTPGQGLQFLFEYFSETQRNKGNFPGRFSGRQFSNSRSEMNVSTLELGDSALYLCASSGKEGLAGGMTYNEQFFGPGTRLTVL.

About this clone itself: Other DNA sequences within the sample encode an identical CDR3. The chain uses TRBV4-1 and TRBJ2-1; the D gene is possibly TRBD1 (6 bases). The V and J ends lost 1 base and 13 bases respectively, with 20 bases between them. Per the germline V gene, CDR1 is MGHRA and CDR2 is YSYEKL. This CDR3 region has 15 residues. The CDR3 reads CASSQGGGKVAEQFF. CDR3 nucleotide sequence: TGCGCCAGCAGCCAAGGAGGGGGAAAGGTCGCTGAACAGTTCTTC.

The genes are TRBV7-9 and TRBJ1-1, with D possibly matching TRBD1 (5 bases). The V and J ends lost 0 bases and 10 bases respectively, with 9 bases between them. The CDR3 sequence is 12 residues long. Germline V gene data show CDR1 as SEHNR and CDR2 as FQNEAQ (reference sequence). The CDR3, as DNA: TGTGCCAGCAGCTTAGCGGGCGGGGGAGCTTTCTTT. This gives the protein CASSLAGGGAFF. Filled out from reference TRBV7-9 and TRBJ1-1, the complete variable domain reads DTGVSQNPRHKITKRGQNVTFRCDPISEHNRLYWYRQTLGQGPEFLTYFQNEAQLEKSRLLSDRFSAERPKGSFSTLEIQRTEQGDSAMYLCASSLAGGGAFFGQGTRLTVV.

J is TRBJ2-5 and V is TRBV7-9, with D possibly being TRBD1 (6 bases). The CDR3 length is 15 residues. The germline V gene encodes CDR1 SEHNR and CDR2 FQNEAQ (reference sequence). Between the trimmed V and J ends, which lost 1 base and 11 bases, there was a span of 20 bases. DNA of the CDR3: TGTGCCAGCAGCTTAGGCCGACAGGCAACGGAAGAGCAGTACTTC. Its protein is CASSLGRQATEEQYF.

This clone was counted a few times. This chain links TRBV6-5 with TRBJ1-2, with a tentative D call TRBD1 (5 bases). V was cut by 7 bases and J by 6 bases, with 12 bases left in between. Per the germline V gene, CDR1 is MNHEY and CDR2 is SVGAGI. The CDR3 consists of 12 residues. Here the CDR3 reads CASTTGYDGYTF. The CDR3 region has the DNA TGTGCCAGCACTACAGGTTATGATGGCTACACCTTC.

This chain uses TRBV27 with TRBJ2-7, with TRBD1 matching over 10 bases. The CDR3 is 16 residues long. Unmatched junction bases numbered 6, after V lost 0 bases and J lost 4 bases. Looked up from germline, CDR1 is MNHEY and CDR2 is SMNVEV (reference sequence). In nucleotides, the CDR3 is TGTGCCAGCAGTTTATCGAGGCCGGGACAGGGGTACGAGCAGTACTTC. Translated: CASSLSRPGQGYEQYF.

The chain has TRBV7-2 and TRBJ2-5; D gene uncertain. The J call is in doubt because the DNA end fits TRBJ2-7 better. Germline V gene sequence: CDR1 SGHTA, CDR2 FQGNSA. CDR3 length: 14 amino acids. The chain's CDR3 is CASSRLPLELEQYF. The CDR3 coding sequence is TGTGCCAGCAGCCGACTTCCTCTAGAGCTCGAGCAGTACTTC.

The chain's CDR3 is CASSLGLAGDLYEQYF. CDR3 in DNA: TGCGCCAGCAGCTTGGGGCTAGCGGGCGACCTCTACGAGCAGTACTTC. The chain joins TRBV5-1 to TRBJ2-7; 8 positions agree with TRBD2. This CDR3 has 16 residues. Germline V CDR1 and CDR2: SGHRS, YFSETQ. The V segment lost 0 bases and the J segment 3 bases; nucleotides outside the gene matches: 8. Based on the CDR3 plus reference TRBV5-1 and TRBJ2-7, the full variable domain is KAGVTQTPRYLIKTRGQQVTLSCSPISGHRSVSWYQQTPGQGLQFLFEYFSETQRNKGNFPGRFSGRQFSNSRSEMNVSTLELGDSALYLCASSLGLAGDLYEQYFGPGTRLTVT.

The CDR3 reads CASSTRTGASPGSNYGYTF. The CDR3 DNA reads TGTGCCAGTAGTACACGGACAGGGGCCTCCCCGGGGTCAAACTATGGCTACACCTTC. The chain links TRBV19 to TRBJ1-2, with 9 bases aligning to TRBD1. The CDR3 is made up of 19 amino acids. From germline, CDR1 is LNHDA and CDR2 SQIVND (reference sequence). V trimming: 4 bases; J trimming: 2 bases; junction bases outside the gene matches: 17.

The rearrangement links TRBV5-1 to TRBJ1-2; D might be TRBD1 (6 bases). The V gene's germline CDR1 is SGHRS and CDR2 YFSETQ. Trimming took off 0 bases at V and 4 bases at J, with 19 bases between the two ends. There are 17 residues in the CDR3. The CDR3 coding sequence is TGCGCCAGCAGCTTGGAAATATTAACAGGGACGATCTATGGCTACACCTTC. This encodes CASSLEILTGTIYGYTF.

The table lists this clone with a count of one. This CDR3 reads CASSEGTAYEQYF. DNA for the CDR3: TGTGCCAGCAGTGAAGGGACTGCCTACGAGCAGTACTTC. The chain employs TRBV6-1 and TRBJ2-7; D perhaps matches TRBD2 (5 bases). Deletions cut 1 base from V and 2 bases from J, with 6 bases between. Germline V gene sequence: CDR1 MNHNS, CDR2 SASEGT. CDR3 size: 13 residues.

The table lists this clone with a few counts. The chain links TRBV7-8 to TRBJ1-5; tentative D call: TRBD1 (5 bases). This CDR3 contains 16 residues. The V and J ends lost 4 bases and 2 bases respectively, with 15 bases between them. The V gene's germline CDR1 is SGHVS and CDR2 FQNEAQ. CDR3 in DNA: TGTGCCAGCAGCTCCCGGTGGGGCGGTCGCAATCAGCCCCAGCATTTT. It yields the protein CASSSRWGGRNQPQHF.

This rearrangement joins TRBV28 to TRBJ2-2, with D uncertain. The CDR3 runs 12 residues. Germline V gene data show CDR1 as MDHEN and CDR2 as SYDVKM. V lost 7 bases to trimming and J lost 6 bases, with 9 bases between them. The DNA for the CDR3 is TGTGCCAGCACCCCGGGTTCCGGGGAGCTGTTTTTT. It encodes CASTPGSGELFF. The full variable domain, in which reference TRBV28 and TRBJ2-2 provide the parts outside the CDR3, is DVKVTQSSRYLVKRTGEKVFLECVQDMDHENMFWYRQDPGLGLRLIYFSYDVKMKEKGDIPEGYSVSREKKERFSLILESASTNQTSMYLCASTPGSGELFFGEGSRLTVL.

This clone appeared a single time. The chain links TRBV15 to TRBJ2-5; no reliable D call. The CDR3 runs to 12 residues. Germline V gives CDR1 LNHNV, CDR2 YYDKDF (reference sequence). Trimming pared 2 bases from V and 3 bases from J, leaving 4 bases between. The CDR3 coding sequence is TGTGCCACCAGCAGACAGGAAGAGACCCAGTACTTC. It encodes CATSRQEETQYF.

This chain links TRBV2 with TRBJ2-3; 15 bases fit TRBD2. Per the germline V gene, CDR1 is SNHLY and CDR2 is FYNNEI. The CDR3 is made up of 15 amino acids. J was trimmed by 11 bases and V by 5 bases; bases with no gene match: 8. The CDR3, as DNA: TGTGCCAGCAGTCCTCGGACTAGCGGGGGGGCTAGGCAGTATTTT. It yields the protein CASSPRTSGGARQYF.